Each of the 11 T cell receptor beta chains below was sequenced from the same sample in a study of blood T cell repertoires in COVID-19. Assay used: immunoSEQ multiplex PCR; TCRdb lists only in-frame clones, some missing. The sample carries more than 95,000 clones, 81% recorded once. The material sequenced was peripheral blood. All receptors derive from a man aged 25 to 45 with COVID-19, enrolled during active disease.

This rearrangement joins TRBV4-3 to TRBJ2-5; D perhaps matches TRBD1 (6 bases). The CDR3 is made up of 15 amino acids. V was clipped by 5 bases and J by 3 bases, with 16 bases between them. Germline V gives CDR1 LGHNA, CDR2 YSLEER. DNA of the CDR3: TGCGCCAGCAGCTTGGTCGAAGGGGGAAAAGAGACCCAGTACTTC. Residues: CASSLVEGGKETQYF.

The rearrangement links TRBV6-5 to TRBJ1-1; D may be TRBD1 (5 bases). Germline CDR1 reads MNHEY; CDR2 reads SVGAGI. V lost 7 bases to trimming and J lost 4 bases, with 7 bases between them. The CDR3 length is 11 residues. The CDR3 region is CASTRGTEAFF. The CDR3 DNA follows: TGTGCCAGCACTAGGGGCACTGAAGCTTTCTTT.

This chain links TRBV19 with TRBJ2-5, with 10 bases matching TRBD2. The length of the CDR3 is 16 residues. Per the germline V gene, CDR1 is LNHDA and CDR2 is SQIVND (reference sequence). The V and J ends lost 2 bases and 4 bases, in that order; junction bases with no gene match: 7. The CDR3 here is CASSITLAGLGETQYF. The CDR3 DNA is TGTGCCAGTAGTATAACACTAGCGGGGCTTGGAGAGACCCAGTACTTC.

The V call is TRBV27, the J call TRBJ1-4; 7 bases fit TRBD1. The CDR3 is 17 residues long. After removal of 1 base from V and 8 bases from J, the junction contained 13 bases not matched to a gene. CDR1 and CDR2 from the germline V gene are MNHEY and SMNVEV (reference sequence). The CDR3 coding sequence is TGTGCCAGCAGTTTATACCCCCCGATACAGGGGAGGGAAAAACTGTTTTTT. Encoded protein: CASSLYPPIQGREKLFF.

This chain joins TRBV5-1 and TRBJ2-2, with 7 bases fitting TRBD1. The V gene's germline CDR1 is SGHRS and CDR2 YFSETQ. With 4 bases clipped from V and 3 bases from J, the junction kept 12 bases outside the gene matches. This CDR3 contains 17 residues. CDR3 sequence (DNA): TGCGCCAGCAGCAACCCTGAGGGGCAGGGGGACACCGGGGAGCTGTTTTTT. Translating it yields CASSNPEGQGDTGELFF.

V and J are TRBV6-1 and TRBJ1-6, with TRBD1 as a possible D gene (5 bases). Germline V lookup: CDR1 MNHNS, CDR2 SASEGT. The CDR3 spans 16 residues. The V end was cut by 1 base, the J end by 10 bases, with 17 bases between. Written as DNA, the CDR3 is TGTGCCAGCAGTGAAGGGGCCGAACTGGGGCCGTCACCCCTCCACTTT. Translated: CASSEGAELGPSPLHF.

The CDR3 nucleotides are TGTGCCAGCAGTCCGTTCCCGGGACTGGACTATAATTCACCCCTCCACTTT. It is translated as CASSPFPGLDYNSPLHF. The J gene is TRBJ1-6, the V gene TRBV28; D perhaps matches TRBD1 (5 bases). Trimming shortened V by 5 bases and J by 3 bases, and 17 bases separated the two germline ends. The CDR3 extends over 17 amino acids. Looked up from germline, CDR1 is MDHEN and CDR2 is SYDVKM.

This rearrangement joins TRBV7-9 to TRBJ2-3, with 12 bases aligning to TRBD1. Germline values: CDR1 SEHNR, CDR2 FQNEAQ (reference sequence). This CDR3 has 16 amino acids. The trim removed 5 bases at V and 1 base at J, leaving 4 bases unmatched. CDR3 sequence (DNA): TGTGCCAGCAGCGTGGGGACAGGGGGCCGCACAGATACGCAGTATTTT. Translation: CASSVGTGGRTDTQYF.

This clone was seen just once. The chain links TRBV6-5 to TRBJ2-7; 7 bases fit TRBD2. The CDR3 spans 15 residues. The V and J ends lost 0 bases and 7 bases, in that order; junction bases with no gene match: 9. Germline lookup yields CDR1 MNHEY and CDR2 SVGAGI. The CDR3 region has the DNA TGTGCCAGCAGTTACTCGGCGGGAGTGTCGGGGGAGCAGTACTTC. This translates into CASSYSAGVSGEQYF.

This clone occurred once. V gene TRBV5-1 combines with J gene TRBJ2-7; 8 nucleotides agree with TRBD2. Trimming took 5 bases from V and 1 from J; bases not matched to a gene: 8. CDR1 and CDR2 (germline): SGHRS, YFSETQ. The length of the CDR3 is 15 residues. The CDR3, as DNA: TGCGCCAGCAGTGAACCGGGACTAGAGTCCTACGAGCAGTACTTC. Its translation is CASSEPGLESYEQYF.

The chain links TRBV11-3 to TRBJ2-1, with D possibly matching TRBD2 (6 bases). V dropped 1 base and J dropped 5 bases, with 12 bases sitting between them. CDR1 is SGHNT and CDR2 is YENEEA in the germline V gene. The CDR3 extends over 15 amino acids. The DNA of the CDR3 is TGTGCCAGCAGCTTAGTATCTAGCGTAGACAATGAGCAGTTCTTC. Residues: CASSLVSSVDNEQFF.